This TCR beta chain was obtained from a study of CD8+CD57+ T cells in acquired aplastic anemia. Study overall: DNA recovered from sorted CD4+ and CD8+ cells had a mean of about 3.5 ug. Study-wide findings and caveats: Patients did not significantly differ from controls in CD8+ Simpson's diversity.

In its sample, this clonotype was seen many times. Its antigen is not identified. Genomic DNA was employed as the template in profiling TCR beta VDJ and CDR3. TCRdb recomputed calls from the reads with MiXCR, one row per CDR3 protein. In the table there are a few hundred thousand distinct CDR3 sequences, approximately 60% of which are singletons. The receptor was isolated from a human donor in good health. Sequencing was carried out using sorted CD4+, CD8+, or CD8+CD57+ T cells (not recorded which) from PBMCs.

Here the CDR3 DNA reads TGTGCCAGCAGTGAATCGCAGGGCTCGGGGACCCAGTACTTC. Translating gives CASSESQGSGTQYF. The J gene is TRBJ2-5, the V gene TRBV2, with D perhaps matching TRBD1 (5 bases). V lost 2 bases, J lost 7 bases, and 14 bases lay in between. CDR1 and CDR2 from the germline V gene are SNHLY and FYNNEI. The CDR3 is 14 amino acids.